Reported below is one TCR beta chain. Antigen: not known. The data were taken from a study of cytomegalovirus exposure and HLA in healthy donors. Study in general: An earlier analysis found roughly 110 million unique TCR beta sequences from about 190 million T cells.

Germline CDR1 is SGHKS and CDR2 is YYEKEE (reference sequence). The V end lost 3 bases, the J end lost 5 bases, and 15 bases lay between the germline ends. This CDR3 is built from 15 residues. Whole-study results and caveats: Association of a missense DCLRE1C variant with TCR beta V- and J-gene trimming was reported in a later analysis. Reported performance of the classifier showed diagnosis of cytomegalovirus status with high specificity and sensitivity.

The PCR made use of 60 Vbeta and 13 Jbeta primers. Sequencing was performed with immunoSEQ multiplex PCR; in TCRdb, only in-frame clones are kept and a portion is missing. Of hundreds of thousands of clones in the sample, 75% are singletons; the top ten hold approximately 1.7%. The chain recombines TRBV5-5 with TRBJ2-1, with D unclear. Sequenced input: PBMCs. This receptor was obtained from a woman under 40 in good health and CMV-seronegative. The CDR3 loop is CASSYKIVSDNEQFF. CDR3 bases: TGTGCCAGCAGCTACAAAATCGTCAGCGACAATGAGCAGTTCTTC.